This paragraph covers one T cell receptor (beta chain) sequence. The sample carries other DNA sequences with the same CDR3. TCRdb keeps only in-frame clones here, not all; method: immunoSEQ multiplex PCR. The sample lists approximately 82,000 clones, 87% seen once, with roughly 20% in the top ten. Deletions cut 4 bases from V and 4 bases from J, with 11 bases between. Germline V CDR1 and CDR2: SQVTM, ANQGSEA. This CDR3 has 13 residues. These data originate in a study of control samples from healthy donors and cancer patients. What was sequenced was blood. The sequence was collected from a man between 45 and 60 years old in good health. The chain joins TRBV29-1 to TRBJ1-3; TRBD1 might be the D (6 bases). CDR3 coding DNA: TGCAGCGTTGTCACAGGGTCAGGAAACACCATATATTTT. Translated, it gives CSVVTGSGNTIYF.